The T cell receptor (beta chain) under discussion was sequenced for a study of blood T cell repertoires in COVID-19. Study details: COVID-19 samples, acute and convalescent, were from the United States, Italy and Spain. Sources were T cells, B-cell-depleted T cells, or PBMCs; the material itself was cDNA or gDNA.

Germline values: CDR1 MNHEY, CDR2 SMNVEV (reference sequence). Trimming at V came to 8 bases and at J to 4 bases, leaving 7 bases not matched to a gene. The CDR3 extends over 13 amino acids. Source study methods: Reference gene primers were amplified, and this amplification served to estimate nucleated cell counts. The data were produced by immunoSEQ multiplex PCR, yet TCRdb's version contains in-frame clones alone and is incomplete. V and J calls and clone size come straight from that table; D and trimming were deduced from the DNA. This table has about 31,000 clones, roughly 90% appearing once. This clonotype originated in a woman aged 40 to 49 with active or convalescent COVID-19. The genes are TRBV27 and TRBJ2-7; 8 positions agree with TRBD2. The sample was peripheral blood. DNA for the CDR3: TGTGCCAGCGGTGCGGGGGGCCCGTACGAGCAGTACTTC. Translated, it gives CASGAGGPYEQYF.